This T cell receptor beta chain was captured by sequencing in a study of T cell responses to AZD1222 COVID-19 vaccine. Study at large: Second doses at about 4 or about 12 weeks were pooled. Notes on the study in general: In all cases, repertoires were sampled only after the peak T cell response.

Profiling relied on immunoSEQ multiplex PCR, and the TCRdb table lists in-frame clones only, not all of them. This repertoire shows 150,000 to 200,000 clones, around 90% found once; its top ten account for around 4%. With 5 bases removed from V and 0 bases from J, the gap between germline ends came to 8 bases. CDR1 and CDR2 (germline): LNHDA, SQIVND (reference sequence). The CDR3 sequence is 14 residues long. Turning to this clone: What it binds is unknown.

The chain joins TRBV19 to TRBJ1-3; TRBD1 might be the D (6 bases). The receptor comes from an adult in good health. The sample consisted of peripheral blood, taken on day 0 of AZD1222 vaccination. DNA for the CDR3: TGTGCCAGTAGTCAGGACAGCTCTGGAAACACCATATATTTT. Translating gives CASSQDSSGNTIYF.